This TCR beta chain was observed in a study of T cell changes during pregnancy in multiple sclerosis. The repertoire was sequenced with immunoSEQ multiplex PCR; TCRdb's copy has only in-frame clones and lacks some. The sample includes 35,000 to 45,000 clones, roughly 90% of them seen just once. The CDR3 spans 11 residues. CDR1 SNHLY and CDR2 FYNNEI come from the germline V gene. The V end lost 8 bases, the J end lost 6 bases, and 11 bases lay between the germline ends. V and J are TRBV2 and TRBJ2-7, with D unclear. The receptor was derived from a female donor with multiple sclerosis, enrolled in a pregnancy study. Specimen: CD8+ T cells from peripheral blood mononuclear cells, collected before pregnancy. The CDR3 spells CASLYSGEQYF. The CDR3 DNA is TGTGCCAGCCTTTATAGTGGCGAGCAGTACTTC.